This T cell receptor beta chain stems from a study of blood T cell repertoires in COVID-19. Measured with immunoSEQ multiplex PCR; TCRdb has only the in-frame clones, and not every one. The table has 200,000 to 300,000 clones, 70% to 90% seen once; the top ten hold approximately 5.1%. Germline V CDR1 and CDR2: SGDLS, YYNGEE. V was clipped by 4 bases and J by 12 bases; unmatched bases: 14. The CDR3 contains 14 residues. This sequence was found in a woman aged 60-75 years with COVID-19, enrolled during active disease. The chain couples TRBV9 to TRBJ1-2; 8 bases match TRBD1. What was sequenced was peripheral blood. The CDR3 protein is CASSMITGGMLDTF. CDR3 nucleotides: TGTGCCAGCAGCATGATTACAGGGGGGATGCTGGACACCTTC.